The rows below give T cell receptor beta chains drawn from one sample of a study of blood T cell repertoires in COVID-19. Clones were read by immunoSEQ multiplex PCR, and TCRdb kept only the in-frame ones, dropping some. The sample has around 330,000 clones, about 88% seen once. Sequenced sample: PBMCs or T cells enriched from blood (not recorded which). These TCRs come from a woman in her forties who had recovered from COVID-19. CDR3s include the opening cysteine and the closing phenylalanine or tryptophan. Fields, in order: D gene, clone size, V gene, J gene, CDR3 DNA, CDR3 protein. A D gene is named only where the DNA matches it firmly. Clone size is stated in some rows and not others, as once, few, many or a class when expanded.

>TRBD1|NA|TRBV30|TRBJ1-2
TGTGCCTGGAGCCGGGACAGGGGTTTAGGCTACACCTTC
CAWSRDRGLGYTF
>NA|NA|TRBV2|TRBJ2-7
TGTGCCAGCAGTGCAGGCAACTACGAGCAGTACTTC
CASSAGNYEQYF
>TRBD1|NA|TRBV6-2/TRBV6-3|TRBJ1-2
TGTGCCAGCAGTTGGTACCCCCGACAGGGGGACTATGGCTACACCTTC
CASSWYPRQGDYGYTF
>NA|NA|TRBV6-5|TRBJ1-4
TGTGCCACCTGGACGGGGGGAGAAAAACTGTTTTTT
CATWTGGEKLFF
>TRBD1|NA|TRBV10-3|TRBJ2-1
TGTGCCATCAGTGACCAGGGGGCGGGTGAGCAGTTCTTC
CAISDQGAGEQFF
>NA|NA|TRBV7-9|TRBJ2-3
TGTGCCAGCAGCTTAGGCGGGGAGAGCACAGATACGCAGTATTTT
CASSLGGESTDTQYF
>NA|NA|TRBV6-6|TRBJ2-2
TGTGCCAGCAGTTACGGGTCGGGACAGGAGCTGTTTTTT
CASSYGSGQELFF
>NA|once|TRBV27|TRBJ2-1
TGTGCCAGCAGACAGGAATACACCCCCACAGGGTATGAGCAGTTCTTC
CASRQEYTPTGYEQFF
>NA|NA|TRBV11-3|TRBJ2-7
NA
CASSLVGTGATAEYF
>NA|NA|TRBV28|TRBJ2-7
TGTGCCAGCAGTTTGCCAGGGACCTACGAGCAGTACTTC
CASSLPGTYEQYF
>NA|NA|TRBV18|TRBJ1-2
TGTGCCAGCTCACCCCCAAGAGGTTTTGATGGCTACACCTTC
CASSPPRGFDGYTF
>TRBD1|NA|TRBV19|TRBJ1-4
TGTGCCAGTAGACCACAGGGGGGAGGCGAAAAACTGTTTTTT
CASRPQGGGEKLFF
>TRBD1|NA|TRBV18|TRBJ1-5
TGTGCCAGCTCACCGACAGGGGGTCAGCCCCAGCATTTT
CASSPTGGQPQHF
>NA|once|TRBV7-9|TRBJ2-5
TGTGCCAGCAGCTCCGTAAAAGACAGTCAAGAGACCCAGTACTTC
CASSSVKDSQETQYF
>TRBD2|NA|TRBV11-2|TRBJ2-7
TGTGCCAGCAGCTTAATGGCGGGAGGGCCCAACGAGCAGTACTTC
CASSLMAGGPNEQYF
>TRBD1|NA|TRBV2|TRBJ1-5
TGTGCCAGCAGTTCGGACAGGGGGCGGAATCAGCCCCAGCATTTT
CASSSDRGRNQPQHF
>NA|NA|TRBV3-1/TRBV3-2|TRBJ2-4
TGTGCCAGCAGGCGGGCCCCCGAAAACATTCAGTACTTC
CASRRAPENIQYF
>TRBD2|NA|TRBV7-2|TRBJ2-1
TGTGCCAGCAGCCCCCTAGGCGCGGGAGGACCCAATGAGCAGTTCTTC
CASSPLGAGGPNEQFF
>NA|NA|TRBV27|TRBJ1-3
TGTGCCAGCAGTTTATTTGGGGGGGGACAACCATATTTT
CASSLFGGGQPYF
>NA|NA|TRBV27|TRBJ1-1
TGTGCCAGCCGGTATAACACTGAAGCTTTCTTT
CASRYNTEAFF
>NA|once|TRBV4-3|TRBJ1-3
TGCGCCAGCAGCCAAGAGAATCCGACATTGGGAAACACCATATATTTT
CASSQENPTLGNTIYF
>NA|NA|TRBV6-2/TRBV6-3|TRBJ2-7
TGTGCCAGCAGTTACCCTGGCGGGGCCTACGAGCAGTACTTC
CASSYPGGAYEQYF
>NA|few|TRBV27|TRBJ1-2
TGTGCCAGCAGTTTGTCAGGAAATGGCTACACCTTC
CASSLSGNGYTF
>TRBD2|once|TRBV5-6|TRBJ2-5
TGTGCCAGCAGCTTCGGGACTAGCCCAGAGACCCAGTACTTC
CASSFGTSPETQYF
>NA|NA|TRBV5-4|TRBJ1-1
TGTGCCAGCAGCTTGGATTACTATCCAAGGGGGAACACTGAAGCTTTCTTT
CASSLDYYPRGNTEAFF
>NA|NA|TRBV7-2|TRBJ2-5
TGTGCCAGCAGCTTACATCGGGGAGTCGGGGCCCAGTACTTC
CASSLHRGVGAQYF
>NA|NA|TRBV5-4|TRBJ2-4
TGTGCCAGCAGCTTGGCAGGGTCTGCCAAAAACATTCAGTACTTC
CASSLAGSAKNIQYF
>TRBD1|NA|TRBV5-1|TRBJ1-3
TGCGCCAGCAGCGCCAGGACAGGGGGCTCTGGAAACACCATATATTTT
CASSARTGGSGNTIYF
>NA|NA|TRBV28|TRBJ1-2
TGTGCCACCCGGGGTTCTAACTATGGCTACACCTTC
CATRGSNYGYTF
>TRBD1|NA|TRBV30|TRBJ1-3
TGTGCCTGGGGGACAGTTGGAAACACCATATATTTT
CAWGTVGNTIYF
>NA|NA|TRBV7-9|TRBJ1-1
TGTGCCAGCAGCGACAGGTTGAACACTGAAGCTTTCTTT
CASSDRLNTEAFF
>NA|NA|TRBV2|TRBJ2-7
TGTGCCAGCAGACGGGACACCTCCTACGAGCAGTACTTC
CASRRDTSYEQYF
>TRBD2|NA|TRBV28|TRBJ2-7
TGTGCCAGCAGACGTGCCTCCAAGGGAGGGTGGGGGCAGTACTTC
CASRRASKGGWGQYF
>NA|medium-sized|TRBV9|TRBJ1-3
TGTGCCAGCTCGAGTTCAGGGAAGATCGTAGGTGGCTCTGGAAACACCATATATTTT
CASSSSGKIVGGSGNTIYF
>TRBD1|NA|TRBV5-4|TRBJ1-2
TGTGCCAGCAGCATCCGACAGGGGAACTATGGCTACACCTTC
CASSIRQGNYGYTF
>NA|NA|TRBV11-3|TRBJ2-7
TGTGCCAGCAGCTTAGGGGTCACAGCTTCCTACGAGCAGTACTTC
CASSLGVTASYEQYF
>TRBD1|NA|TRBV19|TRBJ2-3
TGTGCCAGTAGTTGGACAGGCTCAGGTCCACACACAGATACGCAGTATTTT
CASSWTGSGPHTDTQYF
>TRBD1|NA|TRBV5-4|TRBJ1-1
TGTGCCAGCAGCGCCGGGACAGGGGTCACTGAAGCTTTCTTT
CASSAGTGVTEAFF
>NA|NA|TRBV5-1|TRBJ1-1
TGCGCCAGCAGCTTGCGGTTCAACACTGAAGCTTTCTTT
CASSLRFNTEAFF
>TRBD1|NA|TRBV10-3|TRBJ2-5
TGTGCCATCAGTGAAGGGGGACAGGGAACCCAGTACTTC
CAISEGGQGTQYF
>TRBD2|NA|TRBV2|TRBJ2-2
TGTGCCAGCAGGTCACCAGGGAGGGCGGTCAACACCGGGGAGCTGTTTTTT
CASRSPGRAVNTGELFF
>NA|NA|TRBV14|TRBJ2-7
TGTGCCAGCAGCCAAACTGGACAGTCCTACGAGCAGTACTTC
CASSQTGQSYEQYF
>NA|NA|TRBV19|TRBJ2-3
TGTGCCAGTAGGGACAGACACACAGATACGCAGTATTTT
CASRDRHTDTQYF
>TRBD2|NA|TRBV7-8|TRBJ2-3
TGTGCCAGCAGCTTAAGAGCGGGAGGTCCCACAGATACGCAGTATTTT
CASSLRAGGPTDTQYF
>TRBD2|NA|TRBV7-8|TRBJ2-2
TGTGCCAGCAGCATCTTAAGGGGCGGGACTACTTCCGGGGAGCTGTTTTTT
CASSILRGGTTSGELFF
>NA|NA|TRBV7-3|TRBJ2-1
TGTGCCAGCAGCTTAGGGCTACACAATGAGCAGTTCTTC
CASSLGLHNEQFF
>TRBD1|NA|TRBV4-1|TRBJ2-5
TGCGCCAGCAGCCAAGACGAGGGGGCGAGTGAGACCCAGTACTTC
CASSQDEGASETQYF
>TRBD1|NA|TRBV6-1|TRBJ2-7
TGTGCCAGCAGTGCGAAGACCGGGACAGGCGCCTACGAGCAGTACTTC
CASSAKTGTGAYEQYF
>TRBD1|NA|TRBV11-2|TRBJ1-3
TGTGCCAGCAGCTTATTCAGGACAGGGGAAGGACACACCATATATTTT
CASSLFRTGEGHTIYF
>TRBD2|NA|TRBV4-1|TRBJ2-1
TGCGCCAGCAGCCAAGATTTGCTAGCGGGAAATGAGCAGTTCTTC
CASSQDLLAGNEQFF
>TRBD2|NA|TRBV7-2|TRBJ2-1
TGTGCCAGCAGCTTAGTAGCGGGATTCCCCTACAATGAGCAGTTCTTC
CASSLVAGFPYNEQFF
>NA|NA|TRBV4-3|TRBJ2-1
TGCGCCAGCAGCGTCAATGGGGGGGGCATGAATGAGCAGTTCTTC
CASSVNGGGMNEQFF
>TRBD1|NA|TRBV7-9|TRBJ2-7
TGTGCCAGCAGCTTACGGGGACAGCAGGACGAGCAGTACTTC
CASSLRGQQDEQYF
>NA|NA|TRBV7-7|TRBJ2-1
TGTGCTAGCAGCTTTTTTCAGGGAAATGAGCAGTTCTTC
CASSFFQGNEQFF